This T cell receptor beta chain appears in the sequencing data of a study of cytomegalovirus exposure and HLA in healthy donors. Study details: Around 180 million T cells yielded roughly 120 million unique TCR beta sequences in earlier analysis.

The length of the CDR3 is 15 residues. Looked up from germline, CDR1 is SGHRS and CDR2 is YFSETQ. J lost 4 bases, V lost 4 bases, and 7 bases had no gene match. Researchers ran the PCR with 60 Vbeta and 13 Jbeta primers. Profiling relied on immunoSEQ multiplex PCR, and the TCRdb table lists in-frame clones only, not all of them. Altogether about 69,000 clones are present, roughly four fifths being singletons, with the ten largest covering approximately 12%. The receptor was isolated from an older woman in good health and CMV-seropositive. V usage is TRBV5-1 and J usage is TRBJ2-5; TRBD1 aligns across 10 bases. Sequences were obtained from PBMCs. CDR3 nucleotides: TGCGCCAGCAGCGTGTCCGGGACAGGGGTAGAGACCCAGTACTTC. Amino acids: CASSVSGTGVETQYF. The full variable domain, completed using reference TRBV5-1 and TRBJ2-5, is KAGVTQTPRYLIKTRGQQVTLSCSPISGHRSVSWYQQTPGQGLQFLFEYFSETQRNKGNFPGRFSGRQFSNSRSEMNVSTLELGDSALYLCASSVSGTGVETQYFGPGTRLLVL.